This T cell receptor (beta chain) was recorded in a study of T cell changes during pregnancy in multiple sclerosis. The table came from immunoSEQ multiplex PCR; TCRdb's copy has only in-frame clones and leaves some out. The table lists under 95,000 clones, 85% to 95% of them singletons. Sequenced here: peripheral blood, sampled in the second trimester of pregnancy. The clonotype comes from a female donor in good health, enrolled as a control in a pregnancy study.

CDR3 region: CAIKASDQETQYF. The DNA of the CDR3 is TGTGCCATCAAAGCTAGCGACCAAGAGACCCAGTACTTC. This rearrangement joins TRBV10-3 to TRBJ2-5, with D perhaps matching TRBD2 (6 bases). With 7 bases removed from V and 0 bases from J, the gap between germline ends came to 9 bases. The CDR3 extends over 13 amino acids. Germline V CDR1 and CDR2: ENHRY, SYGVKD.